Shown below are 11 T cell receptor beta chains from a single sample sequenced in a study of spatial heterogeneity in lung cancer. Via MiXCR, TCRdb re-called the 5' RACE reads, giving one row per CDR3 protein. This table has fewer than 60,000 distinct CDR3 sequences, 6% to 8.5% appearing once. Documented time point: blood at routine non-recurrence follow-up after resection. Unsorted tumor, nontumor lung tissue or cryopreserved PBMC supplied the whole RNA. The material was PBMCs, obtained at follow-up. The receptors come from a female donor with early-stage non-small cell lung cancer.

This clonotype was recorded at least ten times. The chain joins TRBV11-2 to TRBJ2-6; D gene unclear. CDR1 and CDR2 (germline): SGHAT, FQNNGV. V was clipped by 8 bases and J by 4 bases, with 6 bases between them. This CDR3 comprises 12 residues. The DNA for the CDR3 is TGTGCCAGCGGTCCCGGGGCCAACGTCCTGACTTTC. Translation gives CASGPGANVLTF.

A few counts support this clonotype. This chain links TRBV5-1 with TRBJ2-7; D gene uncertain. Deletions cut 4 bases from V and 3 bases from J, with 14 bases between. This CDR3 is 14 amino acids long. The germline V gene has CDR1 SGHRS and CDR2 YFSETQ. The CDR3 region has the DNA TGCGCCAGCAGCCGAGATGGTACGGTCTACGAGCAGTACTTC. Its protein is CASSRDGTVYEQYF.

This clonotype was seen at least ten times. The chain couples TRBV15 to TRBJ2-1; 11 positions match TRBD2. CDR3 length: 15 residues. V lost 1 base to trimming and J lost 7 bases; unmatched junction nucleotides: 3. Per the germline V gene, CDR1 is LNHNV and CDR2 is YYDKDF (reference sequence). For the CDR3, the DNA is TGTGCCACCAGCAGAGTACTAGCGGGGGCTAATGAGCAGTTCTTC. Translating gives CATSRVLAGANEQFF. Combining the CDR3 with reference TRBV15 and TRBJ2-1 gives the whole variable domain DAMVIQNPRYQVTQFGKPVTLSCSQTLNHNVMYWYQQKSSQAPKLLFHYYDKDFNNEADTPDNFQSRRPNTSFCFLDIRSPGLGDTAMYLCATSRVLAGANEQFFGPGTRLTVL.

Remarks on this clonotype: The junction departs from the called germline gene at one end, perhaps through a read error. J is TRBJ1-6 and V is TRBV12-3 or TRBV12-4, with TRBD1 matching over 8 bases. The CDR3 spans 15 residues. The CDR3 loop reads CANSPRTGPNSPLHF. Here the CDR3 DNA reads TGTGCCAACAGTCCCCGGACAGGGCCTAATTCACCCCTCCACTTT.

This clonotype was found a few times. The chain couples TRBV28 to TRBJ1-5; no firm D call. This CDR3 comprises 14 residues. With 6 bases removed from V and 4 bases from J, the gap between germline ends came to 13 bases. Germline V gene data show CDR1 as MDHEN and CDR2 as SYDVKM. The DNA for the CDR3 is TGTGCCAGCAGCCCCCCGGGAGGGAATCAGCCCCAGCATTTT. Translated, it gives CASSPPGGNQPQHF.

The sample holds many counts of this clonotype. The J gene is TRBJ2-3, the V gene TRBV5-1; tentative D call: TRBD1 (5 bases). CDR1 SGHRS and CDR2 YFSETQ come from the germline V gene. This CDR3 region has 14 residues. The V end was cut by 4 bases, the J end by 4 bases, with 13 bases between. The CDR3: CASSPRLGADTQYF. The DNA for the CDR3 is TGCGCCAGCAGCCCCCGATTAGGGGCAGATACGCAGTATTTT.

Note on this clonotype: This clone may be a read error of a much larger clone one base away. The chain employs TRBV20-1 and TRBJ2-7; D tentatively fits TRBD1 or TRBD2 (5 bases each). Germline lookup yields CDR1 DFQATT and CDR2 SNEGSKA (reference sequence). The CDR3 runs 14 residues. The CDR3 DNA follows: TGCAGTGCTCGCCTTGCCGGGACCCCCTACGAGCGGTACTTC. This codes for CSARLAGTPYERYF.

The V call is TRBV3-1, the J call TRBJ2-2; TRBD2 aligns across 7 bases. With V trimmed by 4 bases and J by 4 bases, 6 bases remained unmatched. The CDR3 sequence is 15 residues long. Germline values: CDR1 LGHDT, CDR2 YNNKEL (reference sequence). DNA for the CDR3: TGTGCCAGCAGCCGGTCGGGGGGAAGCACCGGGGAGCTGTTTTTT. Translated: CASSRSGGSTGELFF.

This clonotype was detected many times. The chain's CDR3 is CASSEALWDREETQYF. The CDR3 nucleotides are TGTGCCAGCAGTGAAGCGCTTTGGGACAGGGAAGAGACCCAGTACTTC. This chain uses TRBV2 with TRBJ2-5; 9 bases are a match to TRBD1. Germline trimming cut 0 bases from V and 3 bases from J; bases unmatched to any gene: 5. This CDR3 comprises 16 residues. CDR1 is SNHLY and CDR2 is FYNNEI in the germline V gene.

The genes are TRBV7-9 and TRBJ2-6; perhaps TRBD1 as D (7 bases). The CDR3 loop spans 15 amino acids. Trimming removed 10 bases at V and 2 bases at J, with 15 bases between. The germline gives CDR1 SEHNR, CDR2 FQNEAQ (reference sequence). The CDR3 spells CATFGGGAGANVLTF. CDR3 in DNA: TGTGCCACCTTCGGAGGGGGCGCTGGGGCCAACGTCCTGACTTTC.

This clonotype has ten or more counts. The rearrangement uses TRBV19 and TRBJ1-2, with D perhaps TRBD1 (5 bases). The germline V gene has CDR1 LNHDA and CDR2 SQIVND (reference sequence). Trimming pared 7 bases from V and 6 bases from J, leaving 15 bases between. This CDR3 is 13 amino acids long. Here the CDR3 reads CASNLAGRDGYTF. The CDR3 DNA sequence: TGTGCCAGTAACCTTGCGGGCAGGGATGGCTACACCTTC. The complete variable domain, with remaining parts taken from reference TRBV19 and TRBJ1-2, reads DGGITQSPKYLFRKEGQNVTLSCEQNLNHDAMYWYRQDPGQGLRLIYYSQIVNDFQKGDIAEGYSVSREKKESFPLTVTSAQKNPTAFYLCASNLAGRDGYTFGSGTRLTVV.